Below, 2 T cell receptor beta chains from the same sample are listed, as sequenced in a study of blood T cell repertoires in COVID-19. The repertoire was sequenced with immunoSEQ multiplex PCR; TCRdb's copy has only in-frame clones and lacks some. The repertoire holds 150,000 or so clones, 79% seen once, with 8.1% in the top ten. Sequenced sample: peripheral blood. All receptors derive from a woman in her sixties or seventies with COVID-19, enrolled during active disease.

The chain links TRBV28 to TRBJ1-4; 7 bases agree with TRBD1. The junction had 8 bases not matched to a gene; V was cut back by 1 base and J by 6 bases. CDR1 and CDR2 (germline): MDHEN, SYDVKM. This CDR3 region has 16 residues. The CDR3 coding sequence is TGTGCCAGCAGTTTATCGTTCAGAGGGGGCTATGAAAAACTGTTTTTT. Its translation: CASSLSFRGGYEKLFF.

This chain links TRBV2 with TRBJ1-6, with D tentatively TRBD1 (6 bases). Germline CDR1 reads SNHLY; CDR2 reads FYNNEI. The CDR3 is made up of 13 amino acids. Trimming shortened V by 5 bases and J by 8 bases, and 10 bases separated the two germline ends. In DNA form, the CDR3 reads TGTGCCAGCAGTACAGGGCTCGATTCACCCCTCCACTTT. Translation: CASSTGLDSPLHF.